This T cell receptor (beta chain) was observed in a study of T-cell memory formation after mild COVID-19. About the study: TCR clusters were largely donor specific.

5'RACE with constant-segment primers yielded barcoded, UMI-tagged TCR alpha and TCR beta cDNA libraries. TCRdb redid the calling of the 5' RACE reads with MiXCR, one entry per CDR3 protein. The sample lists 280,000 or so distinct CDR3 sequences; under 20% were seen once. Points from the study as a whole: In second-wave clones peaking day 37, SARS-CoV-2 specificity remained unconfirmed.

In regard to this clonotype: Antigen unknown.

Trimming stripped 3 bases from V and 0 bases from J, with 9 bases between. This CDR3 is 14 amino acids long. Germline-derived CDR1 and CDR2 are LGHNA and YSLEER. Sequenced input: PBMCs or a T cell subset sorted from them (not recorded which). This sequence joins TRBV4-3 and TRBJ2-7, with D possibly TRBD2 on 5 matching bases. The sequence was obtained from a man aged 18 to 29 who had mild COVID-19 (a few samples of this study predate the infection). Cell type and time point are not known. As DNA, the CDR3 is TGCGCCAGCAGCCAGAGGGTAGGCTCCTACGAGCAGTACTTC. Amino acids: CASSQRVGSYEQYF.